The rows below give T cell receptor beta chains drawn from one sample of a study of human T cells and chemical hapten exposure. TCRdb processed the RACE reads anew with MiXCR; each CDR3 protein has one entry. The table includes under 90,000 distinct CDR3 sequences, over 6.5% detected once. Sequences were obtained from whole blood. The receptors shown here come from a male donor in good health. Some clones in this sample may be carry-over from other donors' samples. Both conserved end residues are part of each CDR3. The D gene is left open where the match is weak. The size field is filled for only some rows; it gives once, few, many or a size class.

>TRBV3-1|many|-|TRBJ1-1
TGTGCCAGCAGCCCTACTGGCTTGAACACTGAAGCTTTCTTT
CASSPTGLNTEAFF
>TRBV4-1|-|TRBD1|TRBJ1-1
TGCGCCAGCAGCCAAGATCCCGACGGACAGGGGAGGAACACTGAAGCTTTCTTT
CASSQDPDGQGRNTEAFF
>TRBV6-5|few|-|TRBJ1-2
TGTGCCAGCAGTTACACAATATTAGCAGCCATCTATGGCTACACCTTC
CASSYTILAAIYGYTF
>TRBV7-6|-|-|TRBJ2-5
TGTGCCAGCAGCTTATGGTCGGGGCGGACCGTTGAAGAGACCCAGTACTTC
CASSLWSGRTVEETQYF
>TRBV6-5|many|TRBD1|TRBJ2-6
TGTGCCAGCAGTTACACGACAGGGTTGGTTGGGGCCAACGTCCTGACTTTC
CASSYTTGLVGANVLTF
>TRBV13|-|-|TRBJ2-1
TGTGCCAGCAGCTTAGTCGGGGAAGACAATGAGCAGTTCTTC
CASSLVGEDNEQFF
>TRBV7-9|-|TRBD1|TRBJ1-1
TGTGCCAGCAGCTACAGGGGCGATTTGAACACTGAAGCTTTCTTT
CASSYRGDLNTEAFF
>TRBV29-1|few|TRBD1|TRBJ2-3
TGCAGCGTGGCCAGGGGGCTAGCGCTCACAGATACGCAGTATTTT
CSVARGLALTDTQYF
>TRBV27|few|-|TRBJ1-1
TGTGCCAGCAGTATCTCAGGGGTCACTGAAGCTTTCTTT
CASSISGVTEAFF
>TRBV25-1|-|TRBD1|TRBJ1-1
TGTGCCAGCAGAGGACAGGGTCGGTCCTACACTGAAGCTTTCTTT
CASRGQGRSYTEAFF
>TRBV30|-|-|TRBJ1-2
TGTGCCTGGAGTAGAGCAGGGGCTCGTCCTTCGGGCTACACCTTC
CAWSRAGARPSGYTF
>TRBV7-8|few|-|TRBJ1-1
TGTGCCAGCAGCCCCGGTCGTGAAGCTTTCTTT
CASSPGREAFF
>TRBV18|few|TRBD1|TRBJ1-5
TGTGCCAGCTCACGGGACAGGGGGGAAGCCCAGCATTTT
CASSRDRGEAQHF
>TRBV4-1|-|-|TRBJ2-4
TGCGCCAGCAGCCCCCTAGCTTCTACTACGGACATTCAGTACTTC
CASSPLASTTDIQYF
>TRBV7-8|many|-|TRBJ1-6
TGTGCCAGCAGTTCACAGGATAATTCACCCCTCCACTTT
CASSSQDNSPLHF
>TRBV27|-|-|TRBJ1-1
TGTGCCAGCAGTTCGCTATTGAACACTGAAGCTTTCTTT
CASSSLLNTEAFF
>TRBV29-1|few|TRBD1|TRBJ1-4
TGCAGCGTTTCGACAGGGACGGGCGGCGAAAAACTGTTTTTT
CSVSTGTGGEKLFF
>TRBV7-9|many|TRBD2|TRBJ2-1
TGTGCCAGCAGCAAACTACTAGCGGGAGGGTCCCCCTACAATGAGCAGTTCTTC
CASSKLLAGGSPYNEQFF
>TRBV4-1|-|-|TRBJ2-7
TGCGCCAGCAGCCAATCTCAAGGGAGCCTAAGAACCTACGAGCAGTACTTC
CASSQSQGSLRTYEQYF
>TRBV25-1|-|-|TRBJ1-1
TGTGCCAGCAGTGGAACCCGGGGCCAAATGAACACTGAAGCTTTCTTT
CASSGTRGQMNTEAFF
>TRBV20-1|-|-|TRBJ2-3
TGCAGTGCTAGAGGGCCGACAAACACAGATACGCAGTATTTT
CSARGPTNTDTQYF
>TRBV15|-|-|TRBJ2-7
TGTGCCACCAGCGGAGGACAGAATACCTACGAGCAGTACTTC
CATSGGQNTYEQYF
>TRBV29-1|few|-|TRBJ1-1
TGCAGCGCTGACAGGAACACTGAAGCTTTCTTT
CSADRNTEAFF
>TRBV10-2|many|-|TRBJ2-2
TGCGCCAGCAGTGAGAACAGGGCAGGAATCGGGGAGCTGTTTTTT
CASSENRAGIGELFF
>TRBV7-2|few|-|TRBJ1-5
TGTGCCAGCAGCCCAACCTTTTATCAGCCCCAGCATTTT
CASSPTFYQPQHF
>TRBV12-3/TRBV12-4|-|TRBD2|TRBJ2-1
TGTGCCAGCAGGCCGGGACTAGCTGATGATGAGCAGTTCTTC
CASRPGLADDEQFF
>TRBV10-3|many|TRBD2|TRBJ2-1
TGTGCCATCAGCCCAACTAGCGGATCTGAGCAGTTCTTC
CAISPTSGSEQFF
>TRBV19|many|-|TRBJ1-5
TGTGCCAGTAGTATAGGGACCGTGTCCAAGCCCCAGCATTTT
CASSIGTVSKPQHF
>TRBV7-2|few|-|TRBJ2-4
TGTGCCAGCAACCTTCCAGCCCGTGGAGCCAAAAACATTCAGTACTTC
CASNLPARGAKNIQYF
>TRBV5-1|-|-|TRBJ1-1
TGCGCCAGCAGCTGGACCCCGAGGGGGGGTAGAAGTAACACTGAAGCTTTCTTT
CASSWTPRGGRSNTEAFF
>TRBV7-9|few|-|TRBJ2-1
TGTGCCAGCAGCCTACTGAATACGGATGGGCAGTTCTTC
CASSLLNTDGQFF
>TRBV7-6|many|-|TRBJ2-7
TGTGCCAGCAGCTTAGCGCTGAAAACAGCCCGGTTGAGGGAGCAGTACTTC
CASSLALKTARLREQYF
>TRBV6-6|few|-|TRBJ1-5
TGTGCCAGCAGTGTCCGGTTTCATCAGCCCCAGCATTTT
CASSVRFHQPQHF
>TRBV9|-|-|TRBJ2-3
TGTGCCAGCAGCGTAGGGACAGTCGCCTCCACAGATACGCAGTATTTT
CASSVGTVASTDTQYF
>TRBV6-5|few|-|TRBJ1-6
TGTGCCAGCAGTTACTCGCTGAACAGTGCGACGGATTCACCCCTCCACTTT
CASSYSLNSATDSPLHF
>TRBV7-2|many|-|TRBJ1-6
TGTGCCAGCAGCCCGGACAGTCGGTCACCCCTCCACTTT
CASSPDSRSPLHF
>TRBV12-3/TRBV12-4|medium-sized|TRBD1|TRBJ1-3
TGTGCCAGCAGTCATCATCAGACAGGGGCTGGAAACACCATATATTTT
CASSHHQTGAGNTIYF
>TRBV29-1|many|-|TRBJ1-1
TGCAGCGTTGTAGGGCCTGGCACTGAAGCTTTCTTT
CSVVGPGTEAFF
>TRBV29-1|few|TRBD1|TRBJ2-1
TGCAGCGTCGGGACAGCAAACCTTCCCTACAATGAGCAGTTCTTC
CSVGTANLPYNEQFF
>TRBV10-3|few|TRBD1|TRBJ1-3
TGTGCCATCAGTGAGTCGAGCCAGGGGGCCTCTGGAAACACCATATATTTT
CAISESSQGASGNTIYF
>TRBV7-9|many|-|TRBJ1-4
TGTGCCAGCAGCGTGACACACGTACCGGAGGCTGAAAAACTGTTTTTT
CASSVTHVPEAEKLFF
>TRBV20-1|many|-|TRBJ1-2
TGCAGTGCTGAAGACAGCGCTAACTATGGCTACACCTTC
CSAEDSANYGYTF
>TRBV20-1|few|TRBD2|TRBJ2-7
TGCAGTGCCACGGGGGGGGACCGATCCTACGAGCAGTACTTC
CSATGGDRSYEQYF
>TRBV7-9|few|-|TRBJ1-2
TGTGCCAGCAGCTTAGCGGACAGCTTGTATGGCTACACCTTC
CASSLADSLYGYTF
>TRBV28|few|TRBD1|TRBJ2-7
TGTGCCAGCAGTTTACAGGGACAGGGGGCGCTCGAGCAGTACTTC
CASSLQGQGALEQYF
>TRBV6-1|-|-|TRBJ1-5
TGTGCCAGCAGTGAGGGGGATAGCAATCAGCCCCAGCATTTT
CASSEGDSNQPQHF
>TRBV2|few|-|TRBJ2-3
TGTGCCAGCAGTGAGGGGGCCACTAGCACAGATACGCAGTATTTT
CASSEGATSTDTQYF
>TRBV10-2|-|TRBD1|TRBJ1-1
TGCGCCAGCAGTGTGGGGGCAGGGGGCCGGAACACTGAAGCTTTCTTT
CASSVGAGGRNTEAFF
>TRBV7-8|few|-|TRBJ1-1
TGTGCCAGCAGCTCTGAGCGCCCCGCGGGAACTGAAGCTTTCTTT
CASSSERPAGTEAFF
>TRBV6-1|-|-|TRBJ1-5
TGTGCCAGCAGTGAATTGGGGGTCGGTCAGCCCCAGCATTTT
CASSELGVGQPQHF
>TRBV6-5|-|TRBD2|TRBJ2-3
TGTGCCAGCAGTTACGGTCCTAGCGGAAGGGCGGATACGCAGTATTTT
CASSYGPSGRADTQYF
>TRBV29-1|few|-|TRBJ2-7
TGCAGCGTCGCACTTGGCCGGAAGACCTACGAGCAGTACTTC
CSVALGRKTYEQYF
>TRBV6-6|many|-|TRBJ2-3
TGTGCCAGCAGTTACCGTGGGTCTCCCCCCACAGATACGCAGTATTTT
CASSYRGSPPTDTQYF
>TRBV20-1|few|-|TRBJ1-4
TGCAGTGCTAGGGCTGGGACGTTTGGAACTAATGAAAAACTGTTTTTT
CSARAGTFGTNEKLFF
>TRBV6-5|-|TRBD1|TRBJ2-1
TGTGCCAGCAGCGACAGGGTGGTTGAGCAGTTCTTC
CASSDRVVEQFF
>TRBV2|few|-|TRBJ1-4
TGTGCCAGCAGTGAACAGGGAGTCCTCGATAAACTGTTTTTT
CASSEQGVLDKLFF
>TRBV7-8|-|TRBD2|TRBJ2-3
TGTGCCAGCAGCCCTGGAGCGCGGGAGGGCCCCACAGATACGCAGTATTTT
CASSPGAREGPTDTQYF
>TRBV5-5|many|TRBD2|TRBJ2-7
TGTGCCAGCACCGCGGGGGCCTACGAGCAGTACTTC
CASTAGAYEQYF
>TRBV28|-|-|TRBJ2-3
TGTGCCAGCAGTTCCCCCGGGATAGCCCAATCCACAGATACGCAGTATTTT
CASSSPGIAQSTDTQYF